The 21 T cell receptor beta chains reported below all come from one sample, sequenced in a study of Ad26.COV2.S vaccination and SARS-CoV-2 variants. The treatment is: some 20 received Ad26.COV2.S at low or high dose, single or two shots; 5 received placebo; per-sample allocation not given. Vaccine and placebo recipients were sampled on day 63 after the first injection. The table came from immunoSEQ multiplex PCR; TCRdb's copy has only in-frame clones and leaves some out. The profile shows roughly 380,000 clones, more than 75% of them singletons. The sample consisted of peripheral blood, taken in a trial of Ad26.COV2.S vaccine versus placebo. These receptors were collected from a person aged 18-65 years who received the Ad26.COV2.S COVID-19 vaccine or a placebo.

The chain is built from TRBV23-1 and TRBJ1-5, with 10 bases aligning to TRBD1. TRBV23-1 is known as an ORF, though its function is uncertain. V lost 7 bases and J lost 8; bases outside the gene matches: 5. The CDR3 has 13 residues. The CDR3 bases are TGCGCCAGCACCCCGGGACAGGGGAAGCCCCAGCATTTT. It yields the protein CASTPGQGKPQHF.

Written as DNA, the CDR3 is TGTGCCAGCAGTTCAGGGGATGCCACAGATACGCAGTATTTT. Encoded protein: CASSSGDATDTQYF. The genes are TRBV28 and TRBJ2-3; possible D gene TRBD1, 6 bases. V was clipped by 4 bases and J by 2 bases, with 10 bases between them. This CDR3 spans 14 amino acids. Germline CDR1 reads MDHEN; CDR2 reads SYDVKM.

The chain employs TRBV4-3 and TRBJ2-7; tentatively, D is TRBD2 (7 bases). Between the trimmed V and J ends, which lost 3 bases and 1 base, there was a span of 22 bases. The CDR3 covers 18 residues. Germline assignment: CDR1 LGHNA and CDR2 YSLEER. The CDR3 nucleotides are TGCGCCAGCAGCCAGAACGTAGGGGGGGCGGGGAGATCCTACGAGCAGTACTTC. It is translated as CASSQNVGGAGRSYEQYF.

This chain joins TRBV7-2 and TRBJ2-7, with 12 positions matching TRBD1. Trimming cost V 6 bases and J 3 bases; bases outside gene matches: 9. This CDR3 has 16 amino acids. Per the germline V gene, CDR1 is SGHTA and CDR2 is FQGNSA. In DNA form, the CDR3 reads TGTGCCAGCAGTTTGACCGGGACAGGGGGCATCTACGAGCAGTACTTC. Translation: CASSLTGTGGIYEQYF.

The CDR3 is CASSQAGETQYF. Written as DNA, the CDR3 is TGCGCCAGCAGCCAGGCGGGAGAGACCCAGTACTTC. The gene calls are TRBV4-1 and TRBJ2-5; perhaps TRBD2 as D (5 bases). The CDR3 length is 12 residues. V was trimmed by 3 bases and J by 4 bases, leaving 6 bases between them. Germline CDR1 and CDR2: MGHRA and YSYEKL.

Only one count was recorded for this clone. V is TRBV2 and J is TRBJ2-5, with D possibly matching TRBD2 (6 bases). The CDR3 runs 12 residues. Germline V gene sequence: CDR1 SNHLY, CDR2 FYNNEI. DNA of the CDR3: TGTGCTACGACTAGGCAGATAGAGACCCAGTACTTC. Protein product: CATTRQIETQYF.

The CDR3 reads CASSKGTPPSYNEQFF. CDR3 nucleotide sequence: TGTGCCAGCAGCAAAGGGACTCCACCCTCCTACAATGAGCAGTTCTTC. This rearrangement joins TRBV7-2 to TRBJ2-1, with a possible D match to TRBD2 (6 bases). Germline CDR1 SGHTA, CDR2 FQGNSA. The ends were cut back, 5 bases at V and 0 bases at J, with 14 bases in the middle. The CDR3 loop spans 16 amino acids.

The chain is built from TRBV28 and TRBJ1-4; D gene unclear. CDR1 and CDR2 (germline): MDHEN, SYDVKM. The CDR3 loop spans 16 amino acids. V gave up 4 bases and J gave up 8 bases, with 20 bases separating them. DNA for the CDR3: TGTGCCAGCAGTTGGGCGACCTCCCCGCTTAAGGAAAAACTGTTTTTT. Its translation is CASSWATSPLKEKLFF.

The rearrangement uses TRBV3-1 (or the pseudogene TRBV3-2) and TRBJ2-1, with 14 bases fitting TRBD2. With V trimmed by 3 bases and J by 3 bases, 4 bases remained unmatched. This CDR3 is 17 amino acids long. The germline V gene has CDR1 LGHDT and CDR2 YNNKEL (reference sequence). In DNA form, the CDR3 reads TGTGCCAGCAGCCACTCGGGACTAGCGGGGGACTACAATGAGCAGTTCTTC. Its translation: CASSHSGLAGDYNEQFF.

This chain uses TRBV6-5 with TRBJ2-7; 7 nucleotides match TRBD1. Germline-derived CDR1 and CDR2 are MNHEY and SVGAGI. The CDR3 runs 13 residues. J lost 2 bases, V lost 6 bases, and 4 bases had no gene match. The CDR3 bases are TGTGCCAGCAGCCAAGGGACAGCCTACGAGCAGTACTTC. This encodes CASSQGTAYEQYF.

CDR3: CASFEFLGEAFF. The CDR3 bases are TGTGCCAGTTTTGAATTTTTGGGTGAAGCTTTCTTT. The V gene is TRBV5-6, the J gene TRBJ1-1; D ambiguous. Germline V gene sequence: CDR1 SGHDT, CDR2 YYEEEE. This CDR3 region has 12 residues. Trimming removed 8 bases from V and 7 bases from J, with 15 bases in between.

CDR3 nucleotides: TGTGCCAGCAGTGAACTCGCCGACTTATCTGGAAACACCATATATTTT. The encoded protein is CASSELADLSGNTIYF. V is TRBV6-1 and J is TRBJ1-3; D unclear. V lost 2 bases and J 1 base, leaving 12 bases between the germline ends. Germline CDR1 is MNHNS and CDR2 is SASEGT. This CDR3 region has 16 residues.

This rearrangement joins TRBV11-2 to TRBJ2-1, with unresolved D. This CDR3 comprises 12 residues. Germline V CDR1 and CDR2: SGHAT, FQNNGV. V gave up 5 bases and J gave up 4 bases, with 6 bases separating them. In nucleotides, the CDR3 is TGTGCCAGCAGCCCCGAATACAATGAGCAGTTCTTC. Amino acid sequence: CASSPEYNEQFF.

V usage is TRBV7-2 and J usage is TRBJ1-6; 7 nucleotides agree with TRBD1. V trimming: 5 bases; J trimming: 10 bases; junction bases outside the gene matches: 8. The germline V gene encodes CDR1 SGHTA and CDR2 FQGNSA. The CDR3 runs 14 residues. The CDR3 loop is CASSLQGTQSPLHF. In DNA, the CDR3 is TGTGCCAGCAGCCTACAGGGGACTCAATCACCCCTCCACTTT.

The J gene is TRBJ1-4, the V gene TRBV4-3, with a possible D match to TRBD1 (6 bases). Germline V gives CDR1 LGHNA, CDR2 YSLEER. The V end lost 0 bases, the J end lost 3 bases, and 17 bases lay between the germline ends. The CDR3 covers 18 residues. This CDR3 reads CASSQDYAGASSNEKLFF. In DNA form, the CDR3 reads TGCGCCAGCAGCCAAGACTACGCAGGGGCTTCCTCTAATGAAAAACTGTTTTTT.

The V call is TRBV10-3, the J call TRBJ2-3, with TRBD1 as a possible D gene (6 bases). Trimming shortened V by 3 bases and J by 0 bases, and 10 bases separated the two germline ends. Germline values: CDR1 ENHRY, CDR2 SYGVKD. This CDR3 contains 15 residues. CDR3 sequence reads: CAISEGGVSTDTQYF. CDR3 DNA sequence: TGTGCCATCAGTGAAGGGGGAGTTAGCACAGATACGCAGTATTTT.

The chain combines TRBV5-6 with TRBJ1-2; 9 bases are a match to TRBD1. V shed 2 bases and J 7 bases; nucleotides not matched to a gene: 6. The CDR3 is made up of 14 amino acids. Germline CDR1 reads SGHDT; CDR2 reads YYEEEE. Written as DNA, the CDR3 is TGTGCCAGCAGCTTTACCGGGACAGGGTTTGGCTACACCTTC. Encoded protein: CASSFTGTGFGYTF.

The chain carries TRBV5-6 and TRBJ2-4; tentative D call: TRBD1 (6 bases). The CDR3 covers 14 residues. Trimming took 0 bases from V and 6 from J, leaving 10 bases between them. Per germline, CDR1 SGHDT and CDR2 YYEEEE. DNA for the CDR3: TGTGCCAGCAGCTTGGTCAGGGGCTTAAACATTCAGTACTTC. Amino acid sequence: CASSLVRGLNIQYF.

V and J are TRBV19 and TRBJ2-3; no reliable D call. Trimming left V 3 bases short and J 1 base short, with 8 bases between. The CDR3 is 14 residues long. Germline V gene data show CDR1 as LNHDA and CDR2 as SQIVND (reference sequence). In DNA, the CDR3 is TGTGCCAGTAGTATCTGGGTTGGCACAGATACGCAGTATTTT. Its translation is CASSIWVGTDTQYF.

J is TRBJ1-3 and V is TRBV10-3, with 7 bases aligning to TRBD1. Germline CDR1 is ENHRY and CDR2 is SYGVKD. V lost 4 bases to trimming and J lost 3 bases; unmatched junction nucleotides: 6. The CDR3 extends over 15 amino acids. Here the CDR3 reads CAISGLQGRGNTIYF. The CDR3, as DNA: TGTGCCATCAGTGGACTACAGGGGCGTGGAAACACCATATATTTT.

The chain carries TRBV9 and TRBJ1-1; the D gene is possibly TRBD1 (5 bases). Trimming left V 1 base short and J 1 base short, with 11 bases between. The CDR3 totals 15 residues. Germline values: CDR1 SGDLS, CDR2 YYNGEE. CDR3 nucleotide sequence: TGTGCCAGCAGCGTAAGGGGTGGAGGGAACACTGAAGCTTTCTTT. Translating gives CASSVRGGGNTEAFF.